A single T cell receptor beta chain is shown here with its context. Its antigen remains unidentified. The germline V gene encodes CDR1 LGHNA and CDR2 YSLEER. V gave up 0 bases and J gave up 4 bases, with 4 bases separating them. The CDR3 covers 13 residues. This entry belongs to a study of untreated major depressive disorder. The table came from immunoSEQ multiplex PCR; TCRdb's copy has only in-frame clones and leaves some out. The table includes 15,000 to 20,000 clones, 80% to 95% detected once. Study observations and caveats: TRBV25-01 and TRBV02-01 followed the flow pattern without significance. Compared with controls, depressed patients showed more TRBV05-01 (Vbeta 5.1) usage in CD4+ T cells.

Depression in patients ranged from moderate to severe. Typically 85% to 95% of enriched cells were CD4+. The material sequenced was CD4+ T cells from PBMCs. The chain couples TRBV4-3 to TRBJ2-1; unclear D gene. This receptor was obtained from a woman aged 40-49 years with major depressive disorder. The CDR3 sequence: CASSQDPYNEQFF. The CDR3 DNA sequence: TGCGCCAGCAGCCAAGATCCGTACAATGAGCAGTTCTTC.